The source of this TCR beta chain is a study of T cell responses to AZD1222 COVID-19 vaccine. Study findings and constraints: Spike-specific TCR breadth and depth rose after two AZD1222 doses.

Remarks on this clone: Antigen: not known.

Libraries were prepared by immunoSEQ multiplex PCR; TCRdb keeps only in-frame clonotypes and omits some of them. The table records under 150,000 clones, approximately 94% of them present only once. V was cut by 4 bases and J by 0 bases, with 12 bases left in between. This CDR3 contains 15 residues. Germline CDR1 is MGHDK and CDR2 is SYGVNS. This rearrangement joins TRBV25-1 to TRBJ1-1; no firm D call. The sequencing here drew on peripheral blood, taken on day 0 of AZD1222 vaccination. This TCR derives from an adult in good health. In DNA, the CDR3 is TGTGCCAGCAGTGGGACGGAGCGCATGAACACTGAAGCTTTCTTT. Translating gives CASSGTERMNTEAFF.